Listed below are T cell receptor beta chains from one sample, sequenced in a study of T-cell memory formation after mild COVID-19. MiXCR, run by TCRdb on the 5' RACE reads, gives a single entry per CDR3 protein. Among roughly 400,000 distinct CDR3 sequences, 15% to 20% were seen once, and the ten largest hold roughly 21%. Sequenced material: PBMCs or a T cell subset sorted from them (not recorded which). The receptors were sampled from a man younger than 35 who had mild COVID-19 (a few samples of this study predate the infection). Cell type and time point are not known. Both conserved end residues are part of each CDR3. The order of the fields is D gene, V gene, J gene, CDR3 length, clone size, CDR3 protein, CDR3 DNA. D genes are given only for firm matches. The size field is filled for only some rows; it gives once, few, many or a size class.

D: NA; V: TRBV9; J: TRBJ2-5; length: 14; size: few; CDR3: CASSVGGLQETQYF; DNA: TGTGCCAGCAGCGTAGGCGGGCTCCAAGAGACCCAGTACTTC
D: NA; V: TRBV7-8; J: TRBJ2-2; length: 15; size: NA; CDR3: CASSLVGQYTGELFF; DNA: TGTGCCAGCAGCTTAGTTGGACAGTACACCGGGGAGCTGTTTTTT
D: TRBD1; V: TRBV4-3; J: TRBJ1-1; length: 17; size: few; CDR3: CASSKGGPGQGIAEAFF; DNA: TGCGCCAGCAGCAAAGGAGGACCGGGACAGGGGATCGCTGAAGCTTTCTTT
D: NA; V: TRBV20-1; J: TRBJ1-4; length: 13; size: NA; CDR3: CSARAGGDEKLFF; DNA: TGCAGTGCTAGAGCCGGGGGGGATGAAAAACTGTTTTTT
D: NA; V: TRBV11-2; J: TRBJ2-2; length: 14; size: few; CDR3: CASSLEEWAGELFF; DNA: TGTGCCAGCAGCTTAGAGGAGTGGGCCGGGGAGCTGTTTTTT
D: NA; V: TRBV7-7; J: TRBJ2-4; length: 19; size: few; CDR3: CASSLFSREQSFVKNIQYF; DNA: TGTGCCAGCAGCTTGTTCTCGAGAGAACAGTCTTTCGTCAAAAACATTCAGTACTTC
D: NA; V: TRBV7-2; J: TRBJ2-2; length: 15; size: few; CDR3: CASSLAQSGTGELFF; DNA: TGTGCCAGCAGCTTAGCGCAATCTGGGACCGGGGAGCTGTTTTTT
D: NA; V: TRBV10-3; J: TRBJ1-5; length: 14; size: NA; CDR3: CAISDWGQRQPQHF; DNA: TGTGCCATCAGTGATTGGGGGCAACGGCAGCCCCAGCATTTT
D: NA; V: TRBV4-3; J: TRBJ1-4; length: 16; size: many; CDR3: CASSQVAYRDGEKLFF; DNA: TGCGCCAGCAGCCAAGTAGCGTACAGGGATGGGGAAAAACTGTTTTTT
D: NA; V: TRBV18; J: TRBJ2-5; length: 11; size: NA; CDR3: CASSPQKTQYF; DNA: TGTGCCAGCTCACCACAAAAGACCCAGTACTTC
D: TRBD1; V: TRBV6-5; J: TRBJ1-2; length: 16; size: NA; CDR3: CASSRQGGEKNYGYTF; DNA: TGTGCCAGCAGTCGGCAGGGGGGAGAAAAGAACTATGGCTACACCTTC
D: TRBD1; V: TRBV5-5; J: TRBJ2-2; length: 16; size: NA; CDR3: CASSRTGTGNTGELFF; DNA: TGTGCCAGCAGCCGGACCGGGACAGGGAACACCGGGGAGCTGTTTTTT
D: TRBD1; V: TRBV20-1; J: TRBJ1-5; length: 13; size: NA; CDR3: CSATGAFNQPQHF; DNA: TGCAGTGCCACAGGGGCCTTCAATCAGCCCCAGCATTTT
D: NA; V: TRBV4-3; J: TRBJ2-3; length: 16; size: many; CDR3: CASSQDWTGRTDTQYF; DNA: TGCGCCAGCAGCCAAGATTGGACGGGTCGCACAGATACGCAGTATTTT
D: NA; V: TRBV6-1; J: TRBJ2-7; length: 14; size: NA; CDR3: CASSAESGVTEQYF; DNA: TGTGCCAGCAGCGCGGAATCCGGGGTTACCGAGCAGTACTTC
D: TRBD1; V: TRBV7-3; J: TRBJ2-2; length: 14; size: NA; CDR3: CASSFRGPAGELFF; DNA: TGTGCCAGCAGCTTCAGGGGGCCGGCCGGGGAGCTGTTTTTT
D: TRBD2; V: TRBV5-4; J: TRBJ2-5; length: 15; size: NA; CDR3: CASSWLAGGSETQYF; DNA: TGTGCCAGCAGTTGGCTAGCGGGGGGGTCCGAGACCCAGTACTTC
D: NA; V: TRBV7-9; J: TRBJ1-6; length: 13; size: many; CDR3: CASSLESSSPLHF; DNA: TGTGCCAGCAGCTTAGAATCTTCTTCACCCCTCCACTTT
D: NA; V: TRBV6-2/TRBV6-3; J: TRBJ2-7; length: 12; size: NA; CDR3: CASTEKSYEQYF; DNA: TGTGCCAGCACTGAAAAGTCCTACGAGCAGTACTTC
D: TRBD2; V: TRBV12-3/TRBV12-4; J: TRBJ2-5; length: 16; size: NA; CDR3: CASSTTSGGLRETQYF; DNA: TGTGCCAGCAGCACTACTAGCGGGGGGCTCCGGGAGACCCAGTACTTC
D: NA; V: TRBV29-1; J: TRBJ2-1; length: 13; size: NA; CDR3: CSATGTPYYEQFF; DNA: TGCAGCGCCACCGGGACACCCTACTATGAGCAGTTCTTC
D: NA; V: TRBV11-2; J: TRBJ2-7; length: 14; size: NA; CDR3: CASSLELSSYEQYF; DNA: TGTGCCAGCAGCTTAGAGCTGAGCTCCTACGAGCAGTACTTC
D: NA; V: TRBV7-2; J: TRBJ1-3; length: 15; size: NA; CDR3: CASSLMYRGGNTIYF; DNA: TGTGCCAGCAGCTTAATGTATAGGGGCGGAAACACCATATATTTT
D: NA; V: TRBV7-9; J: TRBJ2-3; length: 14; size: NA; CDR3: CASSFSGRTDTQYF; DNA: TGTGCCAGCAGCTTTAGCGGCCGCACAGATACGCAGTATTTT
D: TRBD2; V: TRBV12-5; J: TRBJ2-5; length: 14; size: many; CDR3: CASGRGLAGQTQYF; DNA: TGTGCTAGTGGCCGAGGACTAGCGGGACAGACCCAGTACTTC
D: NA; V: TRBV20-1; J: TRBJ1-6; length: 17; size: NA; CDR3: CSASNSRGRSDNSPLHF; DNA: TGCAGTGCTAGTAATTCACGGGGGCGATCTGATAATTCACCCCTCCACTTT
D: TRBD1; V: TRBV9; J: TRBJ1-2; length: 16; size: NA; CDR3: CASSVATDRDGYGYTF; DNA: TGTGCCAGCAGCGTAGCTACGGACAGGGATGGGTATGGCTACACCTTC
D: NA; V: TRBV20-1; J: TRBJ1-6; length: 13; size: few; CDR3: CSARLASGSPLHF; DNA: TGCAGTGCTAGACTAGCCTCCGGATCACCCCTCCACTTT
D: TRBD1; V: TRBV9; J: TRBJ1-3; length: 19; size: NA; CDR3: CASSASDLRDRRNGNTIYF; DNA: TGTGCCAGCAGCGCATCCGATTTGCGGGACAGGAGGAATGGAAACACCATATATTTT
D: TRBD1; V: TRBV6-5; J: TRBJ1-2; length: 16; size: few; CDR3: CASSLQGTALNYGYTF; DNA: TGTGCCAGCAGTTTACAGGGGACGGCCCTAAACTATGGCTACACCTTC
D: NA; V: TRBV12-3/TRBV12-4; J: TRBJ1-4; length: 14; size: NA; CDR3: CASSLDRANEKLFF; DNA: TGTGCCAGCAGTTTAGACAGAGCTAATGAAAAACTGTTTTTT
D: TRBD2; V: TRBV20-1; J: TRBJ2-3; length: 14; size: NA; CDR3: CSAIIAGGTDTQYF; DNA: TGCAGTGCTATCATAGCGGGGGGCACAGATACGCAGTATTTT
D: NA; V: TRBV5-1; J: TRBJ1-2; length: 12; size: NA; CDR3: CASSPGDRRGTF; DNA: TGCGCCAGCAGCCCTGGAGACCGACGAGGCACCTTC
D: NA; V: TRBV5-1; J: TRBJ2-5; length: 17; size: NA; CDR3: CASSPPPDSGQKETQYF; DNA: TGCGCCAGCAGCCCTCCCCCCGATAGCGGCCAAAAAGAGACCCAGTACTTC
D: NA; V: TRBV18; J: TRBJ2-7; length: 16; size: few; CDR3: CASSPVGGAGSYEQYF; DNA: TGTGCCAGCTCGCCTGTGGGGGGCGCAGGGTCCTACGAGCAGTACTTC
D: NA; V: TRBV27; J: TRBJ1-5; length: 15; size: NA; CDR3: CASRPPGGANQPQHF; DNA: TGTGCCAGCAGACCCCCGGGCGGAGCCAATCAGCCCCAGCATTTT
D: NA; V: TRBV4-3; J: TRBJ1-5; length: 16; size: few; CDR3: CASSPYFDGNNQPQHF; DNA: TGCGCCAGCAGCCCCTATTTTGACGGAAACAATCAGCCCCAGCATTTT
D: NA; V: TRBV15; J: TRBJ1-4; length: 15; size: NA; CDR3: CATSRVRQVNEKLFF; DNA: TGTGCCACCAGCAGAGTAAGGCAGGTTAATGAAAAACTGTTTTTT
D: TRBD1; V: TRBV29-1; J: TRBJ2-5; length: 13; size: NA; CDR3: CSVGHRGQETQYF; DNA: TGCAGCGTGGGCCACAGGGGGCAGGAGACCCAGTACTTC
D: TRBD2; V: TRBV5-1; J: TRBJ2-3; length: 18; size: few; CDR3: CASSLAPSGGPAADTQYF; DNA: TGCGCCAGCAGCTTGGCCCCTAGCGGGGGGCCCGCGGCAGATACGCAGTATTTT
D: TRBD2; V: TRBV10-3; J: TRBJ2-7; length: 14; size: few; CDR3: CAISDGGGANEQYF; DNA: TGTGCCATCAGTGACGGCGGGGGGGCTAACGAGCAGTACTTC
D: NA; V: TRBV6-4; J: TRBJ1-1; length: 14; size: few; CDR3: CASSDLERNTEAFF; DNA: TGTGCCAGCAGTGACCTGGAGAGGAACACTGAAGCTTTCTTT
D: NA; V: TRBV5-1; J: TRBJ2-4; length: 13; size: few; CDR3: CASRGFAKNIQYF; DNA: TGCGCCAGCAGAGGCTTCGCCAAAAACATTCAGTACTTC
D: TRBD1; V: TRBV7-2; J: TRBJ2-7; length: 16; size: NA; CDR3: CASSRTGQGLPYEQYF; DNA: TGTGCCAGCAGCCGAACGGGACAGGGGCTTCCCTACGAGCAGTACTTC
D: NA; V: TRBV7-8; J: TRBJ2-1; length: 14; size: few; CDR3: CASSSRDGYNEQFF; DNA: TGTGCCAGCAGCTCAAGGGACGGCTACAATGAGCAGTTCTTC
D: NA; V: TRBV7-2; J: TRBJ2-5; length: 15; size: many; CDR3: CASSLAGTYQETQYF; DNA: TGTGCCAGCAGCTTAGCTGGAACCTACCAAGAGACCCAGTACTTC
D: TRBD1; V: TRBV5-1; J: TRBJ2-5; length: 15; size: few; CDR3: CASSSQGAEGETQYF; DNA: TGCGCCAGCAGCTCTCAGGGGGCTGAAGGGGAGACCCAGTACTTC
D: TRBD2; V: TRBV7-3; J: TRBJ2-2; length: 16; size: few; CDR3: CASSTGLAGNTGELFF; DNA: TGTGCCAGCAGCACGGGACTAGCGGGGAACACCGGGGAGCTGTTTTTT
D: NA; V: TRBV29-1; J: TRBJ1-2; length: 13; size: NA; CDR3: CSVENGGKGGYTF; DNA: TGCAGCGTTGAAAATGGGGGAAAAGGCGGCTACACCTTC
D: NA; V: TRBV4-3; J: TRBJ1-4; length: 14; size: NA; CDR3: CASSQEGGGEKLFF; DNA: TGCGCCAGCAGCCAAGAGGGGGGCGGTGAAAAACTGTTTTTT
D: NA; V: TRBV24-1; J: TRBJ2-1; length: 16; size: few; CDR3: CATSTAGTFHYNEQFF; DNA: TGTGCCACCAGTACCGCCGGGACCTTCCACTACAATGAGCAGTTCTTC
D: NA; V: TRBV5-1; J: TRBJ2-1; length: 12; size: NA; CDR3: CASSSPSGEQFF; DNA: TGCGCCAGCAGCTCCCCTTCGGGTGAGCAGTTCTTC